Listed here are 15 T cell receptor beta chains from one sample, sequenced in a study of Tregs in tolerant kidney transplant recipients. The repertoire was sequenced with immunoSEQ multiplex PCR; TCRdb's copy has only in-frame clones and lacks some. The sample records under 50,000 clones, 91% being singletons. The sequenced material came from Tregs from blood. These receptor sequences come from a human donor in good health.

Written as DNA, the CDR3 is TGCGCCAGCAGCTTGCTGGACAGCCACGGGGTCGAGCAGTACTTC. This gives the protein CASSLLDSHGVEQYF. The chain uses TRBV5-1 and TRBJ2-7, with D possibly TRBD1 on 6 matching bases. Trimming took off 1 base at V and 6 bases at J, with 17 bases between the two ends. CDR1 SGHRS and CDR2 YFSETQ come from the germline V gene. The CDR3 totals 15 residues.

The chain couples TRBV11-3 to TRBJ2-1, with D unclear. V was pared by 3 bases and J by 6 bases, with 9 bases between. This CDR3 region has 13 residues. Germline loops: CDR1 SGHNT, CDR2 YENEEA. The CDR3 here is CASSLTRSNEQFF. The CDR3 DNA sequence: TGTGCCAGCAGCTTGACCCGGAGCAATGAGCAGTTCTTC.

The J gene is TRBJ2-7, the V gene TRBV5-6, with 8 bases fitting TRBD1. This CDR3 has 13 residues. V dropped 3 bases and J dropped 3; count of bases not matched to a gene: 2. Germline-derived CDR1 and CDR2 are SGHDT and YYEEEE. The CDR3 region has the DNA TGTGCCAGCAGCTCAGGGGGCCTCTACGAGCAGTACTTC. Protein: CASSSGGLYEQYF.

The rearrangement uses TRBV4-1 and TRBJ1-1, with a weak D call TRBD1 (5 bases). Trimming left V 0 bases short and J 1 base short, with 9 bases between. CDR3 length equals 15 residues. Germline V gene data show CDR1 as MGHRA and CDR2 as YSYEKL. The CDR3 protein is CASSQEHRQNTEAFF. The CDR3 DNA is TGCGCCAGCAGCCAAGAGCACAGGCAGAACACTGAAGCTTTCTTT.

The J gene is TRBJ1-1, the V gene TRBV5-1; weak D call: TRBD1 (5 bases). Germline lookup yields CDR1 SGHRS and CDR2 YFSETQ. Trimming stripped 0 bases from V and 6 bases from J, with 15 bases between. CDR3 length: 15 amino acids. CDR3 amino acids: CASSLAGGRSAEAFF. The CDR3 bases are TGCGCCAGCAGCTTGGCTGGGGGACGGTCCGCTGAAGCTTTCTTT. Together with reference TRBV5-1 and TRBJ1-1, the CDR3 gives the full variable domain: KAGVTQTPRYLIKTRGQQVTLSCSPISGHRSVSWYQQTPGQGLQFLFEYFSETQRNKGNFPGRFSGRQFSNSRSEMNVSTLELGDSALYLCASSLAGGRSAEAFFGQGTRLTVV.

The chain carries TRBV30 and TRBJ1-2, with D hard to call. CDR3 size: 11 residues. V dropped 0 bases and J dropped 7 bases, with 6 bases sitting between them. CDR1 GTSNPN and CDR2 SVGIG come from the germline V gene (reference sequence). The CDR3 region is CAWSVRFGYTF. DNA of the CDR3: TGTGCCTGGAGTGTCAGGTTTGGCTACACCTTC.

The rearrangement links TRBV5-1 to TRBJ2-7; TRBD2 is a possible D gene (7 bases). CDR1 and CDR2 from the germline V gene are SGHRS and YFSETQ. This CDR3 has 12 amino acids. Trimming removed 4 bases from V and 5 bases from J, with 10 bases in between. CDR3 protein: CASSGGAHEQYF. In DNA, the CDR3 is TGCGCCAGCAGCGGGGGGGCCCACGAGCAGTACTTC. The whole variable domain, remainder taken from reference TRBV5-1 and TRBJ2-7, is KAGVTQTPRYLIKTRGQQVTLSCSPISGHRSVSWYQQTPGQGLQFLFEYFSETQRNKGNFPGRFSGRQFSNSRSEMNVSTLELGDSALYLCASSGGAHEQYFGPGTRLTVT.

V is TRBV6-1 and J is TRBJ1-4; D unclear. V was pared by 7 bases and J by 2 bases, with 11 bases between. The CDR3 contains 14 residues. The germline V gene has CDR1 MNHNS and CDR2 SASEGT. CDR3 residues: CASNPPATNEKLFF. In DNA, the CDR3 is TGTGCCAGCAATCCCCCCGCGACTAATGAAAAACTGTTTTTT.

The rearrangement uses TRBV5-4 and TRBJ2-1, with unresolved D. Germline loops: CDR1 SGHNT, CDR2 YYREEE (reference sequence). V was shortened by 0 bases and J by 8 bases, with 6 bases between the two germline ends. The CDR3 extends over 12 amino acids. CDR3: CASSLVGDEQFF. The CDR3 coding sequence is TGTGCCAGCAGCTTGGTTGGGGATGAGCAGTTCTTC.

The CDR3 here is CASSHKASGGLNTDTQYF. The CDR3 nucleotides are TGTGCCAGCAGCCATAAGGCTAGCGGGGGACTGAACACAGATACGCAGTATTTT. The V and J genes are TRBV7-9 and TRBJ2-3, with 10 bases matching TRBD2. There are 18 residues in the CDR3. The junction had 13 bases not matched to a gene; V was cut back by 5 bases and J by 2 bases. The germline CDR1 and CDR2 sequences are SEHNR and FQNEAQ (reference sequence).

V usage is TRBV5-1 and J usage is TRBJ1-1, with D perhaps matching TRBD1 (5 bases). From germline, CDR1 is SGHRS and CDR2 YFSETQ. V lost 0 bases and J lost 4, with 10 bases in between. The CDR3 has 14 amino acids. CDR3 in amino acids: CASSLAQVPTEAFF. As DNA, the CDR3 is TGCGCCAGCAGCTTGGCACAGGTACCCACTGAAGCTTTCTTT.

The CDR3 reads CARTGTGKNEQYF. The CDR3 bases are TGTGCCAGGACAGGGACAGGGAAGAACGAGCAGTACTTC. This rearrangement joins TRBV2 to TRBJ2-5, with 9 bases fitting TRBD1. The J call may be faulty, since TRBJ2-7 better matches the DNA end. Germline V gives CDR1 SNHLY, CDR2 FYNNEI. The CDR3 spans 13 residues.

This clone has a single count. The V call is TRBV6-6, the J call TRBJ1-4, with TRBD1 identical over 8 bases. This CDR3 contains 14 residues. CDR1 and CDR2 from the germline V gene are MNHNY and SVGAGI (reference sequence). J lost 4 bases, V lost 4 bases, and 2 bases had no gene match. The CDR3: CASSSQGDNEKLFF. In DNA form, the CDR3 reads TGTGCCAGCAGTTCACAGGGGGATAATGAAAAACTGTTTTTT.

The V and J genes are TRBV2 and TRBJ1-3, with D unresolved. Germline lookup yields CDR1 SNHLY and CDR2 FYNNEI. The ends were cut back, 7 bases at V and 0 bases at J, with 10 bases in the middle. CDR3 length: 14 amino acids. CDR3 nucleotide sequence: TGTGCCAGCAAGAGAGAGAACTCTGGAAACACCATATATTTT. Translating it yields CASKRENSGNTIYF.

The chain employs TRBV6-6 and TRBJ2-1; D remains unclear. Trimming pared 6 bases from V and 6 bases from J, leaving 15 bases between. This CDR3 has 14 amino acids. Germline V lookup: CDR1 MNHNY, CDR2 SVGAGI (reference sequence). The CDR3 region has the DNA TGTGCCAGCAGAAACGAAGCGCGAAGCAATGAGCAGTTCTTC. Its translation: CASRNEARSNEQFF.